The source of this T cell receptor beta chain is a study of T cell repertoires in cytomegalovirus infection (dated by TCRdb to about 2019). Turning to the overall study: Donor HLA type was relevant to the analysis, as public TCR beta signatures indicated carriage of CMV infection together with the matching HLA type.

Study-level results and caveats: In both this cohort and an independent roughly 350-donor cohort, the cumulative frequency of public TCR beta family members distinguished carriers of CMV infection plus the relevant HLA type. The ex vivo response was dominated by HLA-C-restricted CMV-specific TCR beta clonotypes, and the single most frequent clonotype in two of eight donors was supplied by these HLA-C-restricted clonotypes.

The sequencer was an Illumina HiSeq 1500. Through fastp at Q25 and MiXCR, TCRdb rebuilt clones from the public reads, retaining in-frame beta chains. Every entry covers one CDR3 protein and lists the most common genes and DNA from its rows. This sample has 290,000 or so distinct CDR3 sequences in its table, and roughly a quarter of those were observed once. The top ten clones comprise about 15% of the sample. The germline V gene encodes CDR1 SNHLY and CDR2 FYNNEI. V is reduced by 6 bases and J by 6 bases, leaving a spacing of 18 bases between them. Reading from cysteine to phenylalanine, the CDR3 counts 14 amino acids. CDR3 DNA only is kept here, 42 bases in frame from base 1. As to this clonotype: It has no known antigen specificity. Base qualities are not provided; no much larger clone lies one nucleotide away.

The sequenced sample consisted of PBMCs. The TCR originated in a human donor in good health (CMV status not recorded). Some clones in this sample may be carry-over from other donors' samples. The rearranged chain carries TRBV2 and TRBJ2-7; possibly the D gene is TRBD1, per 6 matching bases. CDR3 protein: CASRIRDTYGEQYF. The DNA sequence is TGTGCCAGCAGAATAAGGGACACCTACGGCGAGCAGTACTTC. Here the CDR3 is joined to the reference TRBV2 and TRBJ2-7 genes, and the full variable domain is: EPEVTQTPSHQVTQMGQEVILRCVPISNHLYFYWYRQILGQKVEFLVSFYNNEISEKSEIFDDQFSVERPDGSNFTLKIRSTKLEDSAMYFCASRIRDTYGEQYFGPGTRLTVT.